This T cell receptor beta chain was identified in a study of shared clonotypes between healthy human individuals. CDR1 SNHLY and CDR2 FYNNEI come from the germline V gene. The CDR3 consists of 11 residues. With 4 bases removed from V and 5 bases from J, the gap between germline ends came to 6 bases. CD4+ cells were split into CD45RA+ naive and CD45RA-negative memory subsets. This was a deep-level run. The repertoire was sequenced with immunoSEQ multiplex PCR; TCRdb's copy has only in-frame clones and lacks some. In the table there are over a million clones, more than 75% of which are singletons. There are a few counts of this clone.

Material: memory CD4+ T cells from PBMCs. The sample's subset: CD45RA-negative fraction. The chain employs TRBV2 and TRBJ2-7; D unresolved. This sequence was found in a man aged 18 to 35 in good health. Some clones in this sample may be carry-over from other donors' samples. This chain's CDR3 is CASSVADEQYF. CDR3 DNA: TGTGCCAGCAGTGTGGCGGACGAGCAGTACTTC.